The 13 T cell receptor beta chains below were found in one sample sequenced in a study of cytomegalovirus exposure and HLA in healthy donors. Primers included in the PCR were 60 Vbeta and 13 Jbeta primers. The repertoire was sequenced with immunoSEQ multiplex PCR; TCRdb's copy has only in-frame clones and lacks some. The data show 200,000 to 250,000 clones, roughly 79% seen once. The sample consisted of PBMCs. These TCRs come from a woman between 40 and 50 years old in good health and CMV-seronegative.

The chain joins TRBV5-1 to TRBJ2-7, with D possibly TRBD1 on 6 matching bases. The length of the CDR3 is 15 residues. Trimming stripped 2 bases from V and 4 bases from J, with 16 bases between. CDR1 is SGHRS and CDR2 is YFSETQ in the germline V gene. The CDR3 DNA is TGCGCCAGCAGCTTAGGAACGGGACAACCATACGAGCAGTACTTC. Translated: CASSLGTGQPYEQYF.

This chain connects TRBV18 to TRBJ2-5; D gene ambiguous. The germline V and J ends were trimmed by 3 bases and 3 bases, with 2 bases remaining between them. This CDR3 is built from 11 residues. The germline gives CDR1 KGHSH, CDR2 LQKENI. The CDR3 is CASSPEETQYF. The CDR3 DNA reads as TGTGCCAGCTCACCCGAAGAGACCCAGTACTTC.

CDR3 DNA sequence: TGTGCCAGCATCGCACAGGGGGCGAACACTGAAGCTTTCTTT. This gives the protein CASIAQGANTEAFF. The rearrangement joins TRBV6-5 to TRBJ1-1, with 9 positions matching TRBD1. V lost 7 bases to trimming and J lost 1 base; unmatched junction nucleotides: 4. This CDR3 region has 14 residues. CDR1 is MNHEY and CDR2 is SVGAGI in the germline V gene.

This clone occurred a few times. The chain couples TRBV19 to TRBJ1-5; perhaps TRBD1 as D (5 bases). The length of the CDR3 is 15 residues. V lost 7 bases to trimming and J lost 4 bases, with 17 bases between them. Germline values: CDR1 LNHDA, CDR2 SQIVND (reference sequence). The CDR3 DNA sequence: TGTGCCAGTATGCCCCCTGGGCGGGGGAATCAGCCCCAGCATTTT. Translated, it gives CASMPPGRGNQPQHF.

The chain carries TRBV7-6 and TRBJ2-7, with 7 bases identical to TRBD1. Germline lookup yields CDR1 SGHVS and CDR2 FNYEAQ. Trimming cost V 4 bases and J 3 bases; bases outside gene matches: 3. The length of the CDR3 is 13 residues. The CDR3 region has the DNA TGTGCCAGCAGCTCCCGGACAGGCTACGAGCAGTACTTC. Protein: CASSSRTGYEQYF.

This clone has only one observation. The V and J genes are TRBV28 and TRBJ1-5; maybe TRBD1 (6 bases). Trimming took off 4 bases at V and 2 bases at J, with 15 bases between the two ends. Germline-derived CDR1 and CDR2 are MDHEN and SYDVKM. The length of the CDR3 is 16 residues. The CDR3 protein is CASSSRGGLGNQPQHF. CDR3 nucleotide sequence: TGTGCCAGCAGTTCCAGAGGGGGTTTGGGCAATCAGCCCCAGCATTTT.

This clone has a handful of counts. The V gene is TRBV5-6, the J gene TRBJ1-1; the match to TRBD1 covers 9 bases. CDR3 size: 14 residues. CDR1 and CDR2 (germline): SGHDT, YYEEEE. The V and J ends lost 4 bases and 6 bases, in that order; junction bases with no gene match: 7. Here the CDR3 DNA reads TGTGCCAGCAGCCGGACAGGGGTCTCTTCTGAAGCTTTCTTT. It codes for CASSRTGVSSEAFF.

The V gene is TRBV7-3, the J gene TRBJ2-3; the D gene is possibly TRBD1 (6 bases). Per germline, CDR1 SGHTA and CDR2 FQGTGA. Trimming removed 5 bases from V and 5 bases from J, with 11 bases in between. The CDR3 length is 13 residues. The CDR3 here is CASSRDRIDTQYF. The CDR3 bases are TGTGCCAGCAGCCGCGACAGGATAGATACGCAGTATTTT. Filled out from reference TRBV7-3 and TRBJ2-3, the complete variable domain reads GAGVSQTPSNKVTEKGKYVELRCDPISGHTALYWYRQSLGQGPEFLIYFQGTGAADDSGLPNDRFFAVRPEGSVSTLKIQRTERGDSAVYLCASSRDRIDTQYFGPGTRLTVL.

This sequence joins TRBV6-6 and TRBJ1-1; TRBD1 agrees at 7 bases. With 6 bases clipped from V and 5 bases from J, the junction kept 6 bases outside the gene matches. The germline V gene encodes CDR1 MNHNY and CDR2 SVGAGI (reference sequence). The CDR3 consists of 13 residues. As DNA, the CDR3 is TGTGCCAGCAGGACCTCAGGGGGGACTGAAGCTTTCTTT. This translates into CASRTSGGTEAFF.

The J gene is TRBJ2-6, the V gene TRBV5-1; D unresolved. Looked up from germline, CDR1 is SGHRS and CDR2 is YFSETQ. The CDR3 consists of 13 residues. V lost 4 bases and J 0 bases, leaving 2 bases between the germline ends. CDR3 sequence reads: CASSHSGANVLTF. As DNA, the CDR3 is TGCGCCAGCAGCCACTCTGGGGCCAACGTCCTGACTTTC. The full variable domain, with the rest looked up from reference TRBV5-1 and TRBJ2-6, is KAGVTQTPRYLIKTRGQQVTLSCSPISGHRSVSWYQQTPGQGLQFLFEYFSETQRNKGNFPGRFSGRQFSNSRSEMNVSTLELGDSALYLCASSHSGANVLTFGAGSRLTVL.

The CDR3 nucleotides are TGTGCCTGGACGGGAGTAACTGAAGCTTTCTTT. Its translation is CAWTGVTEAFF. The rearrangement joins TRBV30 to TRBJ1-1; D ambiguous. Trimming stripped 4 bases from V and 5 bases from J, with 8 bases between. Germline loops: CDR1 GTSNPN, CDR2 SVGIG (reference sequence). The CDR3 totals 11 residues.

The sample holds a few counts of this clone. The chain uses TRBV28 and TRBJ2-6; D remains unclear. V was trimmed by 7 bases and J by 1 base, leaving 5 bases between them. CDR1 is MDHEN and CDR2 is SYDVKM in the germline V gene. CDR3 length: 13 residues. CDR3 loop: CASKESGANVLTF. CDR3 bases: TGTGCCAGCAAAGAGTCTGGGGCCAACGTCCTGACTTTC.

The chain is built from TRBV18 and TRBJ1-1, with 7 bases fitting TRBD1. Germline V gene lookup returns CDR1 KGHSH and CDR2 LQKENI. The CDR3 is made up of 15 amino acids. V was pared by 3 bases and J by 1 base, with 5 bases of the junction left unmatched. In DNA form, the CDR3 reads TGTGCCAGCTCACCGCGGGACAGCCCGAACACTGAAGCTTTCTTT. Its translation is CASSPRDSPNTEAFF.